This is a list of T cell receptor beta chains from one sample in a study of regulatory T cells in long-lasting Graves disease. TCRdb used MiXCR to reprocess the multiplex PCR reads, holding one entry per CDR3 protein. The profile shows 400,000 to 550,000 distinct CDR3 sequences, 15% to 20% of them singletons. This sample also appeared in a second study, on T cells in Graves' hyperthyroidism and ophthalmopathy.

Sequences were derived from peripheral blood mononuclear cells (PBMCs), sampled at new diagnosis, from a patient treated with antithyroid drugs. The receptors were sampled from a woman aged 18-35 years with Graves disease. Both conserved end residues are part of each CDR3. The order of the fields is D gene, J gene, clone size, V gene, CDR3 protein, CDR3 DNA. D genes are given only for firm matches. Clone sizes are given selectively: once, few, many, or a class where the clone is expanded.

D: -
J: TRBJ2-5
size: -
V: TRBV19
CDR3: CASSKQSQLQETQYF
DNA: TGTGCCAGTAGTAAACAGAGCCAACTACAAGAGACCCAGTACTTC

D: TRBD2
J: TRBJ2-5
size: many
V: TRBV6-2/TRBV6-3
CDR3: CASSIAGNQETQYF
DNA: TGTGCCAGCAGTATAGCGGGCAACCAAGAGACCCAGTACTTC

D: -
J: TRBJ1-1
size: -
V: TRBV29-1
CDR3: CSVGVSEAFF
DNA: TGCAGCGTTGGGGTCTCTGAAGCTTTCTTT

D: -
J: TRBJ1-1
size: few
V: TRBV29-1
CDR3: CSVDGQTLNTEAFF
DNA: TGCAGCGTTGATGGACAGACCCTGAACACTGAAGCTTTCTTT

D: TRBD2
J: TRBJ2-7
size: -
V: TRBV6-1
CDR3: CASLRLAGGYNEQYF
DNA: TGTGCCAGCTTGAGACTAGCGGGAGGGTACAACGAGCAGTACTTC

D: -
J: TRBJ2-3
size: many
V: TRBV5-1
CDR3: CASSTSGPSTDTQYF
DNA: TGCGCCAGCAGCACCAGCGGGCCTAGCACAGATACGCAGTATTTT

D: -
J: TRBJ2-1
size: -
V: TRBV28
CDR3: CASTPEGQGYNEQFF
DNA: TGTGCCAGCACCCCAGAGGGTCAGGGTTACAATGAGCAGTTCTTC

D: -
J: TRBJ2-1
size: -
V: TRBV7-3
CDR3: CASSLVRTVLYNEQFF
DNA: TGTGCCAGCAGCTTAGTCCGGACAGTACTGTACAATGAGCAGTTCTTC

D: TRBD2
J: TRBJ2-1
size: many
V: TRBV10-3
CDR3: CAISSMGTNGDNEQFF
DNA: TGTGCCATCAGTTCTATGGGGACTAACGGAGACAATGAGCAGTTCTTC

D: -
J: TRBJ2-5
size: few
V: TRBV7-9
CDR3: CASSLAGTQEEAQYF
DNA: TGTGCCAGCAGCTTAGCCGGGACGCAGGAAGAGGCCCAGTACTTC

D: -
J: TRBJ1-4
size: -
V: TRBV7-2
CDR3: CASSLVKVQGRCEKLFF
DNA: TGTGCCAGCAGCTTAGTAAAGGTACAGGGAAGGTGTGAAAAACTGTTTTTT

D: TRBD1
J: TRBJ1-5
size: few
V: TRBV12-3/TRBV12-4
CDR3: CASSFRTGAYNQPQHF
DNA: TGTGCCAGCAGTTTTCGGACAGGGGCCTACAATCAGCCCCAGCATTTT

D: TRBD1
J: TRBJ2-1
size: -
V: TRBV2
CDR3: CASTYGQGLSNEQFF
DNA: TGTGCCAGCACTTACGGACAGGGCCTCTCGAATGAGCAGTTCTTC

D: TRBD1
J: TRBJ1-1
size: few
V: TRBV19
CDR3: CASSVGQGGEAFF
DNA: TGTGCCAGTAGTGTTGGACAGGGTGGTGAAGCTTTCTTT

D: TRBD2
J: TRBJ2-7
size: -
V: TRBV5-1
CDR3: CASSLGLAGAGEQYF
DNA: TGCGCCAGCAGCTTGGGACTAGCGGGAGCGGGCGAGCAGTACTTC

D: -
J: TRBJ1-1
size: -
V: TRBV15
CDR3: CATSKRWGENTEAFF
DNA: TGTGCCACCAGCAAGAGATGGGGGGAAAACACTGAAGCTTTCTTT

D: TRBD2
J: TRBJ2-7
size: many
V: TRBV11-2
CDR3: CASSLGLASPYEQYF
DNA: TGTGCCAGCAGCTTAGGACTAGCGTCCCCCTACGAGCAGTACTTC

D: -
J: TRBJ2-3
size: many
V: TRBV6-2/TRBV6-3
CDR3: CASSYSRQNTDTQYF
DNA: TGTGCCAGCAGTTACTCGAGACAGAACACAGATACGCAGTATTTT

D: -
J: TRBJ1-1
size: many
V: TRBV12-3/TRBV12-4
CDR3: CASSLPPGNAEAFF
DNA: TGTGCCAGCAGTTTGCCCCCCGGAAACGCTGAAGCTTTCTTT

D: -
J: TRBJ2-1
size: -
V: TRBV11-1
CDR3: CASSLGRGYEQFF
DNA: TGTGCCAGCAGCTTAGGGAGGGGCTACGAGCAGTTCTTC

D: -
J: TRBJ1-3
size: many
V: TRBV3-1
CDR3: CASSQGQGSGNTIYF
DNA: TGTGCCAGCAGCCAAGGGCAGGGCTCGGGAAACACCATATATTTT

D: TRBD2
J: TRBJ2-3
size: -
V: TRBV30
CDR3: CAWRAGLLPDNTQYF
DNA: TGTGCCTGGAGGGCGGGACTATTGCCCGATAATACGCAGTATTTT

D: TRBD1
J: TRBJ2-7
size: many
V: TRBV24-1
CDR3: CATSDTGTGVVGEQYF
DNA: TGTGCCACCAGTGACACCGGGACAGGGGTGGTCGGCGAGCAGTACTTC

D: -
J: TRBJ2-7
size: many
V: TRBV12-3/TRBV12-4
CDR3: CASRDRTESYEQYF
DNA: TGTGCCAGCAGAGACCGGACAGAGTCCTACGAGCAGTACTTC

D: -
J: TRBJ2-3
size: few
V: TRBV20-1
CDR3: CSARDNAASTDTQYF
DNA: TGCAGTGCTAGAGATAATGCGGCTAGCACAGATACGCAGTATTTT

D: -
J: TRBJ2-3
size: many
V: TRBV28
CDR3: CASSLAGTSDTQYF
DNA: TGTGCCAGCAGTTTGGCGGGGACTTCAGATACGCAGTATTTT

D: -
J: TRBJ1-6
size: few
V: TRBV6-1
CDR3: CASSRSGLLYFNSPLHF
DNA: TGTGCCAGCAGTCGGTCCGGCCTTCTTTACTTTAATTCACCCCTCCACTTT

D: -
J: TRBJ1-5
size: -
V: TRBV28
CDR3: CASSSRWGATSDSNQPQHF
DNA: TGTGCCAGCAGTTCCCGGTGGGGGGCGACCTCCGATAGCAATCAGCCCCAGCATTTT

D: -
J: TRBJ2-7
size: many
V: TRBV28
CDR3: CASSFPKALGYEQYF
DNA: TGTGCCAGCAGTTTCCCCAAGGCACTTGGGTACGAGCAGTACTTC

D: -
J: TRBJ2-7
size: few
V: TRBV12-3/TRBV12-4
CDR3: CASSPLDEQYF
DNA: TGTGCCAGCAGCCCCCTTGACGAGCAGTACTTC

D: TRBD1
J: TRBJ2-1
size: many
V: TRBV24-1
CDR3: CATSTGSYNEQFF
DNA: TGTGCCACATCGACAGGGTCCTACAATGAGCAGTTCTTC

D: TRBD2
J: TRBJ2-5
size: -
V: TRBV7-9
CDR3: CASSLELAPSQETQYF
DNA: TGTGCCAGCAGCTTAGAACTAGCGCCCTCCCAAGAGACCCAGTACTTC

D: -
J: TRBJ1-1
size: -
V: TRBV10-3
CDR3: CAISSLIQAGDTEAFF
DNA: TGTGCCATCAGCTCCCTCATACAGGCTGGGGACACTGAAGCTTTCTTT

D: -
J: TRBJ2-2
size: -
V: TRBV6-6
CDR3: CASSYSIAETNTGELFF
DNA: TGTGCCAGCAGTTACTCGATAGCAGAAACGAACACCGGGGAGCTGTTTTTT

D: -
J: TRBJ1-5
size: few
V: TRBV12-3/TRBV12-4
CDR3: CASSQDRTNQPQHF
DNA: TGTGCCAGCAGTCAGGACAGAACGAATCAGCCCCAGCATTTT

D: -
J: TRBJ2-6
size: -
V: TRBV7-3
CDR3: CATGTGNSPLSGANVLTF
DNA: TGTGCCACCGGTACAGGGAATTCTCCCCTCTCTGGGGCCAACGTCCTGACTTTC

D: TRBD2
J: TRBJ2-7
size: -
V: TRBV20-1
CDR3: CSASRAGRHEQYF
DNA: TGCAGTGCTAGCCGAGCGGGGCGACACGAGCAGTACTTC

D: TRBD1
J: TRBJ2-7
size: many
V: TRBV7-9
CDR3: CASSYGTGLYEQYF
DNA: TGTGCCAGCAGCTATGGGACAGGACTGTACGAGCAGTACTTC

D: -
J: TRBJ2-7
size: many
V: TRBV6-2/TRBV6-3
CDR3: CASSYGNAYEQYF
DNA: TGTGCCAGCAGTTACGGGAATGCCTACGAGCAGTACTTC

D: -
J: TRBJ2-1
size: few
V: TRBV19
CDR3: CASKEGTSHNEQFF
DNA: TGTGCCAGTAAGGAGGGGACAAGCCACAATGAGCAGTTCTTC